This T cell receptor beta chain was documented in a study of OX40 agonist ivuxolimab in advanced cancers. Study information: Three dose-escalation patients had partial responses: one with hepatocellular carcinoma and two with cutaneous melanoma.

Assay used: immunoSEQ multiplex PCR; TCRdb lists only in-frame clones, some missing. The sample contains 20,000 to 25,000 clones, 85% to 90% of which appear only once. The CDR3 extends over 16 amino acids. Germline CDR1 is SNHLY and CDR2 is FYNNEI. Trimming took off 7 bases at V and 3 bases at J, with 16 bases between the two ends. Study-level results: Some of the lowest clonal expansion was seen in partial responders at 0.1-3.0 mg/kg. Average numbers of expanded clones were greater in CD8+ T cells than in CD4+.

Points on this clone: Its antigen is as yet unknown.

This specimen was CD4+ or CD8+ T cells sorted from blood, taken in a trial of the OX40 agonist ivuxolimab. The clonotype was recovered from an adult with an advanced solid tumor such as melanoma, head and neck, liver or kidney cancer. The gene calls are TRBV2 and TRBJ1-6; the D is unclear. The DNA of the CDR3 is TGTGCCAGCAAGGGTTCCTTTAAAATCTATAATTCACCCCTCCACTTT. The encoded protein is CASKGSFKIYNSPLHF.